This TCR beta chain was recovered during a study of a mutant IDH1 vaccine in newly diagnosed glioma. Study summary: Before enrollment, patients got radiotherapy alone, temozolomide alone, or mostly the combination. General study findings and limits: Pseudoprogression apparently lacked any relation to changes in top peripheral T cell clonotypes. Vaccine-induced immune responses were detected in about 93% of patients.

Profiled with immunoSEQ multiplex PCR; TCRdb holds only in-frame clones, not every one. This table has 80,000 to 100,000 clones, roughly 80% appearing once. Time point meaning: baseline, week 1 (first vaccination visit). The treatment denotes: pre-vaccination baseline after standard-of-care therapy. The study enrolled donors with new WHO grade 3 or 4 IDH1-mutant, ATRX-lost astrocytomas. The V end lost 5 bases, the J end lost 5 bases, and 18 bases lay between the germline ends. Germline CDR1 reads GTSNPN; CDR2 reads SVGIG (reference sequence). The CDR3 has 14 residues. Remarks on this clone: Its antigen is unknown.

The sequencing here drew on PBMCs, taken from a glioma patient treated with radiotherapy, temozolomide or both. V usage is TRBV30 and J usage is TRBJ2-5, with D uncertain. The TCR comes from a man aged 35-49 years with glioma. Some clones in this sample may be carry-over from other donors' samples. CDR3 in DNA: TGTGCCTGGGTAGACCCCCCGGTAAGGGAGACCCAGTACTTC. Its translation is CAWVDPPVRETQYF.